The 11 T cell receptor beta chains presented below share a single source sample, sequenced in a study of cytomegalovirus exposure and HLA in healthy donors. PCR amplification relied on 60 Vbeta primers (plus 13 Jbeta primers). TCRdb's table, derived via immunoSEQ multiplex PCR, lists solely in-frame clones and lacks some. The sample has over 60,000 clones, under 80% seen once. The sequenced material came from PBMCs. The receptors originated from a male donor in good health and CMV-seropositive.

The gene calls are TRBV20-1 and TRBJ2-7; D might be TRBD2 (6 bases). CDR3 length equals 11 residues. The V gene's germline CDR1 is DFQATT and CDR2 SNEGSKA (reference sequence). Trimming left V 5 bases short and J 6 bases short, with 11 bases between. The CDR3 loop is CSAPAGSEQYF. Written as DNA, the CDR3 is TGCAGTGCTCCCGCGGGGTCCGAGCAGTACTTC.

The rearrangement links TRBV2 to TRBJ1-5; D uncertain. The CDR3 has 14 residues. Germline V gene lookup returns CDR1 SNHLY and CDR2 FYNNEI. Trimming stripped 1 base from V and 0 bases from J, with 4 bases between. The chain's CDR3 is CASSEVLSNQPQHF. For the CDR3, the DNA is TGTGCCAGCAGTGAAGTTCTTAGCAATCAGCCCCAGCATTTT.

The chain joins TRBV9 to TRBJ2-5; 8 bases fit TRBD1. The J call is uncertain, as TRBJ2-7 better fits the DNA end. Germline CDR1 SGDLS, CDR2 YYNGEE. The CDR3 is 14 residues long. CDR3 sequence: CASSVGQGNDEQYF. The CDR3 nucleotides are TGTGCCAGCAGCGTTGGACAGGGAAACGACGAGCAGTACTTC.

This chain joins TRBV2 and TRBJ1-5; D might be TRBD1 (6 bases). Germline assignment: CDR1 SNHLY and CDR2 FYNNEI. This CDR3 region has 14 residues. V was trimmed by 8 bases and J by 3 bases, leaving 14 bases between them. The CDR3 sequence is CASPKTGVNQPQHF. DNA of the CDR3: TGTGCCAGCCCAAAGACAGGTGTCAATCAGCCCCAGCATTTT.

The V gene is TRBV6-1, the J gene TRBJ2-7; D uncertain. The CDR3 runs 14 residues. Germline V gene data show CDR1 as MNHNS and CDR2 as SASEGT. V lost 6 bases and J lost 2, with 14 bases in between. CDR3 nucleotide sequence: TGTGCCAGCAGCCCTGGGCACACCCCCTACGAGCAGTACTTC. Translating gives CASSPGHTPYEQYF.

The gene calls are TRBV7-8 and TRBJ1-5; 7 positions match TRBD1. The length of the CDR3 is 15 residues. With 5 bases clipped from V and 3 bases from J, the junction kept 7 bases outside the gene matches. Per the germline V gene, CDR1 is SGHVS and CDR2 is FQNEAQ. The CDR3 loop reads CASSPQTGINQPQHF. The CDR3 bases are TGTGCCAGCAGCCCCCAGACAGGGATCAATCAGCCCCAGCATTTT. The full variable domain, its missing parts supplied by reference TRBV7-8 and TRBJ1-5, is GAGVSQSPRYKVAKRGQDVALRCDPISGHVSLFWYQQALGQGPEFLTYFQNEAQLDKSGLPSDRFFAERPEGSVSTLKIQRTQQEDSAVYLCASSPQTGINQPQHFGDGTRLSIL.

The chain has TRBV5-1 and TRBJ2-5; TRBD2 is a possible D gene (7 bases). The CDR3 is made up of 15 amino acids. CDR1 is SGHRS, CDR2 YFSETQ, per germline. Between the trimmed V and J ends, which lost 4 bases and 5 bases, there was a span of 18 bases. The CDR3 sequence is CASSLSGTRGETQYF. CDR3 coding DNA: TGCGCCAGCAGCCTCAGCGGGACAAGAGGGGAGACCCAGTACTTC. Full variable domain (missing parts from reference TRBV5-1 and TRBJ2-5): KAGVTQTPRYLIKTRGQQVTLSCSPISGHRSVSWYQQTPGQGLQFLFEYFSETQRNKGNFPGRFSGRQFSNSRSEMNVSTLELGDSALYLCASSLSGTRGETQYFGPGTRLLVL.

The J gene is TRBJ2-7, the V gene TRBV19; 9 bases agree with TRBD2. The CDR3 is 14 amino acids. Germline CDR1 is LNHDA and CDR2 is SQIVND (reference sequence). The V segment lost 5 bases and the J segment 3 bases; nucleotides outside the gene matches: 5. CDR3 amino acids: CASSPAGGGYEQYF. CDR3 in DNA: TGTGCCAGTAGTCCGGCGGGAGGGGGCTACGAGCAGTACTTC.

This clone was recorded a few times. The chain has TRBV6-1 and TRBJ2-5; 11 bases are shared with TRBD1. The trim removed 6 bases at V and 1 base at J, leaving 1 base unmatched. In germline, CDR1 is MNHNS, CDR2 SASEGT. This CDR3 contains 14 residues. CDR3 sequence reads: CASRDRGRQETQYF. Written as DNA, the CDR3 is TGTGCCAGCAGGGACAGGGGGCGCCAAGAGACCCAGTACTTC.

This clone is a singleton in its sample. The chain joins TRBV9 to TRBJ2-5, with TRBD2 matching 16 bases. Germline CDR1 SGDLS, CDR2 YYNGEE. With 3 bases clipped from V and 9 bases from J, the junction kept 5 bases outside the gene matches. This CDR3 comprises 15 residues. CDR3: CASSATGTSGRAQYF. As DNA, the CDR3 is TGTGCCAGCAGCGCAACCGGGACTAGCGGGAGGGCCCAGTACTTC.

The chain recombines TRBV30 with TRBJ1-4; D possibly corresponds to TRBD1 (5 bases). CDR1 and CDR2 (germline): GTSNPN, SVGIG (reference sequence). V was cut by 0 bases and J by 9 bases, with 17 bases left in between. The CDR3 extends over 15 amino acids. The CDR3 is CAWSVGARNEKKLFF. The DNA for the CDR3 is TGTGCCTGGAGTGTAGGGGCCAGGAATGAGAAAAAACTGTTTTTT.